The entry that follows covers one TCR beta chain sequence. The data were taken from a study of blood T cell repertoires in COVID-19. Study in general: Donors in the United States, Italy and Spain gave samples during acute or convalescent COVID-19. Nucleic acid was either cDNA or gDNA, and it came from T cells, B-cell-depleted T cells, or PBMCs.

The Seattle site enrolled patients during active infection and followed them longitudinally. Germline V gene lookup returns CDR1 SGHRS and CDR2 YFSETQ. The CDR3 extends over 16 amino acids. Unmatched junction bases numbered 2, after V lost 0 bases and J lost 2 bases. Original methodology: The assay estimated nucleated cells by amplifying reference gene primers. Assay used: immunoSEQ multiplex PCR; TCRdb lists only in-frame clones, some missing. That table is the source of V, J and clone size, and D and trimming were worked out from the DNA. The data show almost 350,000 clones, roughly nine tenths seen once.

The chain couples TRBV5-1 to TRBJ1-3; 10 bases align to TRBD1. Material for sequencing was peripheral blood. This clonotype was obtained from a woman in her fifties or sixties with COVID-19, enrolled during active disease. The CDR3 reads CASSLGDRGPGNTIYF. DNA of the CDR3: TGCGCCAGCAGCTTGGGGGACAGGGGCCCTGGAAACACCATATATTTT.